Sequencing of this TCR beta chain was carried out in a study of patients and donors after allogeneic stem cell transplantation (dated by TCRdb to the early 2020s). Libraries were made using RT-PCR. TCRdb lists the instrument as NextSeq 550. Clones were called with MiXCR by TCRdb after fastp trimmed the public reads at Q25, and only in-frame beta chains were retained. Entries are consolidated by CDR3 protein sequence, retaining the most common genes and DNA. This sample comprises about 410,000 distinct CDR3 sequences, roughly 17% of them detected only once. Around 7.9% of the sample is held by the ten biggest clonotypes. To note about this clonotype: Its antigen has not been determined. It has no much larger one-base neighbor in the sample; base qualities were not kept.

The sample was blood, either unsorted or a sorted T cell fraction (not recorded which). This TCR derives from a human donor who was either an allogeneic HSCT recipient or a stem cell or donor lymphocyte infusion donor (not recorded which). It is not recorded whose cells these are; they may come from a transplant donor.

The bases read TGTGCCAGCAGTACCACGCGGGGGCAAGGGATCAAAGAGACCCAGTACTTC. Its translation is CASSTTRGQGIKETQYF. The rearrangement joined TRBV7-8 to TRBJ2-5, with a tentative D gene TRBD2 over 7 matching bases. From the cysteine through the phenylalanine, the CDR3 covers 17 amino acids. Solely the CDR3 DNA is kept, with 51 bases framed from the first base. Sequences SGHVS (CDR1) and FQNEAQ (CDR2) are obtained from the germline V gene. Trimming removed 6 bases from V and 3 bases from J, leaving 23 bases between the germline ends.